Listed below are T cell receptor beta chains from one sample, sequenced in a study of blood T cell repertoires in COVID-19. Profiling relied on immunoSEQ multiplex PCR, and the TCRdb table lists in-frame clones only, not all of them. The sample has about 160,000 clones, approximately 88% seen once; the top ten hold about 2%. The sample taken for sequencing was peripheral blood. Receptors were obtained from a man in his 70s with acute or convalescent COVID-19. Each CDR3 is given without its conserved first and last residue.

cdr3_aa: ASIRTGGNSNQPQH
j_call: TRBJ1-5
v_call: TRBV19

cdr3_aa: ASSIEGGSGANVLT
j_call: TRBJ2-6
v_call: TRBV19

cdr3_aa: ASSPPDGHQPQH
j_call: TRBJ1-5
v_call: TRBV18

cdr3_aa: ASSLTGLNTGELF
j_call: TRBJ2-2
v_call: TRBV11-2

cdr3_aa: ASSLAGTSVYNEQF
j_call: TRBJ2-1
v_call: TRBV5-1

cdr3_aa: ASSRKGQGNSGANVLT
j_call: TRBJ2-6
v_call: TRBV7-3

cdr3_aa: ASSEFRLSGTGELF
j_call: TRBJ2-2
v_call: TRBV10-1

cdr3_aa: ASSILGSYQPQH
j_call: TRBJ1-5
v_call: TRBV19

cdr3_aa: ASARGGTGETQY
j_call: TRBJ2-5
v_call: TRBV6-5

cdr3_aa: ASSQTGGTWDSGELF
j_call: TRBJ2-2
v_call: TRBV9

cdr3_aa: ASSLKPAGVVTGELF
j_call: TRBJ2-2
v_call: TRBV28

cdr3_aa: ASSLDGREFPYEQY
j_call: TRBJ2-7
v_call: TRBV2

cdr3_aa: ASSALGSMNTEAF
j_call: TRBJ1-1
v_call: TRBV5-6

cdr3_aa: ASSPETRFSYNEQF
j_call: TRBJ2-1
v_call: TRBV18

cdr3_aa: ASSLNFGGWQTEAF
j_call: TRBJ1-1
v_call: TRBV27

cdr3_aa: ASSPWTSGRAGGGELF
j_call: TRBJ2-2
v_call: TRBV11-2

cdr3_aa: ASRTYAGSSNTEAF
j_call: TRBJ1-1
v_call: TRBV11-2

cdr3_aa: ASRSSQVGSGNTIY
j_call: TRBJ1-3
v_call: TRBV19

cdr3_aa: ASRTGDQPQH
j_call: TRBJ1-5
v_call: TRBV12-3/TRBV12-4

cdr3_aa: ASSATAGGGEKLF
j_call: TRBJ1-4
v_call: TRBV9

cdr3_aa: ASRATSIKPQH
j_call: TRBJ1-5
v_call: TRBV6-5

cdr3_aa: ASGRGSGNTIY
j_call: TRBJ1-3
v_call: TRBV28

cdr3_aa: ATSQAGADTQY
j_call: TRBJ2-3
v_call: TRBV15

cdr3_aa: ASSVVRGGETQY
j_call: TRBJ2-5
v_call: TRBV9

cdr3_aa: STGLTGTGIRTDTQY
j_call: TRBJ2-3
v_call: TRBV29-1

cdr3_aa: ASRVDTEAYEQY
j_call: TRBJ2-7
v_call: TRBV7-9

cdr3_aa: ASSWDRASGNTIY
j_call: TRBJ1-3
v_call: TRBV5-8

cdr3_aa: ASSDLGRNNEQF
j_call: TRBJ2-1
v_call: TRBV19

cdr3_aa: ASSSGQGWVGTEAF
j_call: TRBJ1-1
v_call: TRBV7-9